These T cell receptor beta chains were read from a single sample in a study of OX40 agonist ivuxolimab in advanced cancers. The method was immunoSEQ multiplex PCR; TCRdb's version includes in-frame clones alone and lacks a portion of them. The sample records 45,000 to 55,000 clones, around 84% being singletons. The sample in question was CD4+ or CD8+ T cells sorted from blood, obtained in a trial of the OX40 agonist ivuxolimab. These receptors were taken from an adult with an advanced solid tumor such as melanoma, head and neck, liver or kidney cancer. CDR3s include the opening cysteine and the closing phenylalanine or tryptophan. Each record gives: D gene, V gene, J gene, CDR3 protein. The D gene is left open where the match is weak.

-	TRBV19	TRBJ2-6	CASSIDGARTERSGANVLTF
TRBD2	TRBV27	TRBJ2-3	CASTPDSGGPDTQYF
TRBD1	TRBV7-8	TRBJ2-5	CASSSRSGTGKETQYF
-	TRBV5-1	TRBJ2-5	CASSLGIDTQETQYF
-	TRBV7-2	TRBJ2-7	CASTRGGVAYEQYF
-	TRBV6-1	TRBJ2-7	CASNRAGGAYEQYF
-	TRBV28	TRBJ1-1	CASVLGSLRVAFF
-	TRBV7-2	TRBJ1-6	CASSLGGFYNSPLHF
TRBD1	TRBV11-2	TRBJ1-4	CASSSFPGQVVVGPKLFF
TRBD1	TRBV10-1	TRBJ2-3	CAFRDRVSALQDTQYF
TRBD1	TRBV5-6	TRBJ2-6	CASSWETGPRGGANVLTF
-	TRBV28	TRBJ1-3	CASSLQAGNTIYF
-	TRBV7-8	TRBJ2-7	CASTLMADGVDEQYF
TRBD2	TRBV27	TRBJ2-1	CASSSLAGNPNEQFF
-	TRBV7-3	TRBJ2-7	CASSFGPPPYEQYF
-	TRBV18	TRBJ2-1	CASSPGIAAYNEQFF
TRBD1	TRBV6-1	TRBJ2-7	CASTIGDRAYEQYF
TRBD2	TRBV7-6	TRBJ2-2	CASSSRVSGAANTGELFF
-	TRBV7-6	TRBJ1-2	CASSSPLRQGAGYTF
-	TRBV11-3	TRBJ1-3	CASSLTGAGNTIYF
-	TRBV27	TRBJ1-4	CASSLVGAGEKLFF
-	TRBV13	TRBJ2-5	CASSFRDNQETQYF
-	TRBV27	TRBJ1-1	CASSLLGSVTEAFF
-	TRBV29-1	TRBJ1-4	CSALISTGREKLFF
TRBD2	TRBV27	TRBJ2-3	CASSLKSVSGRYTDTQYF
TRBD1	TRBV18	TRBJ2-2	CASSPITGQGNTGELFF
-	TRBV7-8	TRBJ1-6	CASSLTDRDSPLHF
-	TRBV2	TRBJ2-2	CASSGQSTTGELFF
TRBD2	TRBV15	TRBJ2-7	CATSRGTSGSQEQYF
-	TRBV6-5	TRBJ1-6	CASRPGQSPLHF
-	TRBV21-1	TRBJ2-3	CASSKAGADTQYF
-	TRBV27	TRBJ2-3	CASSLKRADTQYF
TRBD2	TRBV6-1	TRBJ2-3	CASSAGLAAFFSTDTQYF
-	TRBV27	TRBJ2-5	CASSSQGRETQYF
TRBD2	TRBV18	TRBJ2-1	CASSPAGGSYNEQFF
-	TRBV6-5	TRBJ2-5	CASSTRPSQQETQYF
-	TRBV6-5	TRBJ2-2	CASSSLWGAGELFF
-	TRBV9	TRBJ2-5	CASSVGGRGEIETQYF
TRBD1	TRBV2	TRBJ2-7	CASISRTGGYEQYF
-	TRBV19	TRBJ1-2	CASSTLQGTAHGYTF
-	TRBV9	TRBJ2-1	CASSGSFGNEQFF
TRBD2	TRBV7-2	TRBJ2-5	CASSRLAGAGETQYF
TRBD2	TRBV18	TRBJ2-1	CASSLTSGTLNEQFF
TRBD2	TRBV27	TRBJ2-6	CASRSRGLLNSGANVLTF
-	TRBV5-4	TRBJ2-7	CASSLNPFYEQYF
-	TRBV5-6	TRBJ1-1	CASSLAGEPATEAFF
-	TRBV7-8	TRBJ2-1	CASSLGLAGAHEQFF
TRBD2	TRBV27	TRBJ2-1	CASGRTSGPYNEQFF
-	TRBV11-2	TRBJ1-6	CASSLSGEGSPLHF
-	TRBV7-9	TRBJ2-1	CASTRDLYNEQFF
-	TRBV30	TRBJ1-1	CAWSVSAEAFF
TRBD2	TRBV7-3	TRBJ2-3	CASSGLAGDTQYF
-	TRBV21-1	TRBJ1-6	CASSKKAGRSPLHF